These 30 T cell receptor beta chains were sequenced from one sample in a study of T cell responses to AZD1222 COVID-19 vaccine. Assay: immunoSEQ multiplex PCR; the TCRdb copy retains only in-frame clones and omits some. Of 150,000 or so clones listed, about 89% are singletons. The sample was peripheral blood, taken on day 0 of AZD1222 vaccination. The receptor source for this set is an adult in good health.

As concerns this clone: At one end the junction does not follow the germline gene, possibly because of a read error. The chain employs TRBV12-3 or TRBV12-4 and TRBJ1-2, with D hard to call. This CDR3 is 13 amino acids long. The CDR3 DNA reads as TGTGCCAGCAGTTATACAAGTAACTCTGGCTACACCTTC. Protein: CASSYTSNSGYTF.

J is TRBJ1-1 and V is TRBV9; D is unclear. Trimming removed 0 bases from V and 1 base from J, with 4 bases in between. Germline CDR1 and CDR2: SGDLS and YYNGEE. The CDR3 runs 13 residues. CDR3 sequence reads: CASSVGPNTEAFF. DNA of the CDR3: TGTGCCAGCAGCGTAGGCCCGAACACTGAAGCTTTCTTT.

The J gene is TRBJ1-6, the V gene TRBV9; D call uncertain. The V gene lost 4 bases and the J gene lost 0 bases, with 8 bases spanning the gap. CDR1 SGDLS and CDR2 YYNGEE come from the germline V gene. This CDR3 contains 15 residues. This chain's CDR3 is CASSPRPSYNSPLHF. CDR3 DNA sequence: TGTGCCAGCAGCCCCAGACCCTCCTATAATTCACCCCTCCACTTT.

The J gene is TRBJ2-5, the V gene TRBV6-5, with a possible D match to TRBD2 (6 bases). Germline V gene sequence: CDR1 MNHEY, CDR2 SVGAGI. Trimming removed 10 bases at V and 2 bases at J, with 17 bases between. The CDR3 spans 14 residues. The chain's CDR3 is CATLGGSGQETQYF. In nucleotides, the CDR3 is TGTGCCACCCTTGGGGGTAGCGGACAAGAGACCCAGTACTTC.

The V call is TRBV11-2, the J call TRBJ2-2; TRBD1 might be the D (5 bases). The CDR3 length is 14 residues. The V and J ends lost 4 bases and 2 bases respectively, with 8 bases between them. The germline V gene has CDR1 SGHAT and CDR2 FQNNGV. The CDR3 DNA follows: TGTGCCAGCAGCTCGGACATCAACACCGGGGAGCTGTTTTTT. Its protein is CASSSDINTGELFF. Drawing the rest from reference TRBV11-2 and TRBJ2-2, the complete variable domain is EAGVAQSPRYKIIEKRQSVAFWCNPISGHATLYWYQQILGQGPKLLIQFQNNGVVDDSQLPKDRFSAERLKGVDSTLKIQPAKLEDSAVYLCASSSDINTGELFFGEGSRLTVL.

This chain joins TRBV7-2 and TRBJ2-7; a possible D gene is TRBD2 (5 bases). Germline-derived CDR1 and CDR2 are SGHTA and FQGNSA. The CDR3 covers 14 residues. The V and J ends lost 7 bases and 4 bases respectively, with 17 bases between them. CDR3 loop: CASTPGVVNYEQYF. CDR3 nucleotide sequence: TGTGCCAGCACCCCCGGGGTAGTCAATTACGAGCAGTACTTC.

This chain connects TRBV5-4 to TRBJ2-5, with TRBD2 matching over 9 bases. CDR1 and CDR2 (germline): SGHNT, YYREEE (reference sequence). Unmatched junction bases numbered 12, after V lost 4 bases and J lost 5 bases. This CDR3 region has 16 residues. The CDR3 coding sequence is TGTGCCAGCAGCCATATAGCGGGAGTCATCGGGGAGACCCAGTACTTC. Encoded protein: CASSHIAGVIGETQYF.

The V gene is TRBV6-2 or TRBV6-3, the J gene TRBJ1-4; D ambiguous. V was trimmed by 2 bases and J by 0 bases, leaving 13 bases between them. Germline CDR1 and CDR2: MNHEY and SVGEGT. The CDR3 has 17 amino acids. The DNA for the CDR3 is TGTGCCAGCAGTTACGAGGGCAGAGTTGCAACTAATGAAAAACTGTTTTTT. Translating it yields CASSYEGRVATNEKLFF.

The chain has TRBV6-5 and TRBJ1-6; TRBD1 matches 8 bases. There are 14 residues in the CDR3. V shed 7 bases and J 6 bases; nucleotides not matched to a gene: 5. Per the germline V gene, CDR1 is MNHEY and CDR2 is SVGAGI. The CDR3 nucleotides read TGTGCCAGCACCCAGGGGGCGAGTAATTCACCCCTCCACTTT. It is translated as CASTQGASNSPLHF.

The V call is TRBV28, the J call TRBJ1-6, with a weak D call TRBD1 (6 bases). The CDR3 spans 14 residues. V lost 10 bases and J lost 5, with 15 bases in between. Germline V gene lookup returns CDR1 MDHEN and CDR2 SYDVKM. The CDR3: CATSRDINNSPLHF. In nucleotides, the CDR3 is TGTGCCACCTCCCGGGACATCAATAATTCACCCCTCCACTTT.

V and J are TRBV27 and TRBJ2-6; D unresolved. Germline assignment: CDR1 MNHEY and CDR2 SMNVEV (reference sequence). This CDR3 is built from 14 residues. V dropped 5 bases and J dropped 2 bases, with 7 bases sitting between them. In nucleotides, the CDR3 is TGTGCCAGCAGTCCGTCGACTGGGGCCAACGTCCTGACTTTC. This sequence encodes CASSPSTGANVLTF.

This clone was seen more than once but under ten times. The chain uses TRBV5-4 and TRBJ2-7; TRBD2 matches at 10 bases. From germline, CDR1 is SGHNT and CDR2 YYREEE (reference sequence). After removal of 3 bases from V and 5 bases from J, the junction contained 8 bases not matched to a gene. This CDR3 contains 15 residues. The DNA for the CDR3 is TGTGCCAGCAGCTCGCGACTAGCGGGCCATCACGAGCAGTACTTC. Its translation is CASSSRLAGHHEQYF.

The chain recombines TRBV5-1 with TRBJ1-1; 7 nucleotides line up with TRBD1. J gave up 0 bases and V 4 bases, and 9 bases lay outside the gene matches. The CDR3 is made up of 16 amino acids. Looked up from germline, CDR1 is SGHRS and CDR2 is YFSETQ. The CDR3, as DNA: TGCGCCAGCAGCCGCACCGCGACAGGGTTGAACACTGAAGCTTTCTTT. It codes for CASSRTATGLNTEAFF.

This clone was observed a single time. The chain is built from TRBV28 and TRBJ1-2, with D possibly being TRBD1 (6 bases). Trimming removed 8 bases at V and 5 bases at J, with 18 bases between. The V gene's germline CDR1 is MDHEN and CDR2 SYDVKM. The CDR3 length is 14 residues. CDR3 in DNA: TGTGCCAGCCTAGACGGGGGGGGCCATTATGGCTACACCTTC. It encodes CASLDGGGHYGYTF.

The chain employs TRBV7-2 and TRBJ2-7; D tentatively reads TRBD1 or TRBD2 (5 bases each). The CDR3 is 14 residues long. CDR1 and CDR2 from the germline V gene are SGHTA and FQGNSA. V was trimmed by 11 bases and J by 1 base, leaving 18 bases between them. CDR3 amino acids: CASYYGGVSYEQYF. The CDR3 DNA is TGTGCCTCATACTATGGGGGAGTATCCTACGAGCAGTACTTC.

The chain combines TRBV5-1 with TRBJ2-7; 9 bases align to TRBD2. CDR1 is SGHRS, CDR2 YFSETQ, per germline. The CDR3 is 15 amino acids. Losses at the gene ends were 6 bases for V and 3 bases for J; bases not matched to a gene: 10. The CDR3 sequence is CASTFGAGGNYEQYF. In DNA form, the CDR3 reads TGCGCCAGCACCTTCGGAGCGGGAGGCAACTACGAGCAGTACTTC.

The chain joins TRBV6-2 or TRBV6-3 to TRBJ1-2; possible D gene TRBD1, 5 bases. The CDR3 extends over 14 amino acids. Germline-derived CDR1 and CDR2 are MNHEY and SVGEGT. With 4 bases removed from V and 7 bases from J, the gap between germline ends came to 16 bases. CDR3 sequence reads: CASSLSWGAVGYTF. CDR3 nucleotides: TGTGCCAGCAGTTTGTCCTGGGGCGCCGTTGGCTACACCTTC.

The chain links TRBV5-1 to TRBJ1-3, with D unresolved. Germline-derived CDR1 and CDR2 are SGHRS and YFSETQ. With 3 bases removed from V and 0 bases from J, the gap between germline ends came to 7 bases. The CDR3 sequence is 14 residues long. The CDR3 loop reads CASSSTVSGNTIYF. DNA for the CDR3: TGCGCCAGCAGCTCGACGGTCTCTGGAAACACCATATATTTT. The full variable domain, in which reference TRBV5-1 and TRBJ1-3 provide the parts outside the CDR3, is KAGVTQTPRYLIKTRGQQVTLSCSPISGHRSVSWYQQTPGQGLQFLFEYFSETQRNKGNFPGRFSGRQFSNSRSEMNVSTLELGDSALYLCASSSTVSGNTIYFGEGSWLTVV.

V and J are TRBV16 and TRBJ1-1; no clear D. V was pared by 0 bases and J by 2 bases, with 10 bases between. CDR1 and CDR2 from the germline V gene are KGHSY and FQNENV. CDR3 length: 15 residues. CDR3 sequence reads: CASSQSATANTEAFF. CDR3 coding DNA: TGTGCCAGCAGCCAATCGGCCACAGCCAACACTGAAGCTTTCTTT.

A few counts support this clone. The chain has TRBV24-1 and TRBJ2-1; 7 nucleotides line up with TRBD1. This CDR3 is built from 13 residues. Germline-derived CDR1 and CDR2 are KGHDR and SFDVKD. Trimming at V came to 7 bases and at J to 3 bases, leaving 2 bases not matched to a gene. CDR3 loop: CATSTGDYNEQFF. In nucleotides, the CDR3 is TGTGCCACCAGCACAGGGGACTACAATGAGCAGTTCTTC.

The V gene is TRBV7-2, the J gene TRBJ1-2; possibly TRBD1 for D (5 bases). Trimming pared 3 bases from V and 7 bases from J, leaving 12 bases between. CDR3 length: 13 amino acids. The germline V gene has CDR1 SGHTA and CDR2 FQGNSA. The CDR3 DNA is TGTGCCAGCAGCTTGGAGGGGCTTTTTGGCTACACCTTC. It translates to CASSLEGLFGYTF.

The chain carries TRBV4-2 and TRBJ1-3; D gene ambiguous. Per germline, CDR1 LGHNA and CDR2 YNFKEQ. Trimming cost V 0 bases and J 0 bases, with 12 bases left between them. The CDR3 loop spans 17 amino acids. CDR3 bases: TGTGCCAGCAGCCAAGATACCCGCACTGCCTCTGGAAACACCATATATTTT. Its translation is CASSQDTRTASGNTIYF.

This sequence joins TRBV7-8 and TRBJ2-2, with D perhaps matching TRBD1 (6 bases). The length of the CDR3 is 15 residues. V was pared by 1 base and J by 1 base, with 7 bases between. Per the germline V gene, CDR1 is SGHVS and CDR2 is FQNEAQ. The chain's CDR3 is CASSLEGVNTGELFF. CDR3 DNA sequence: TGTGCCAGCAGCTTAGAGGGGGTGAACACCGGGGAGCTGTTTTTT.

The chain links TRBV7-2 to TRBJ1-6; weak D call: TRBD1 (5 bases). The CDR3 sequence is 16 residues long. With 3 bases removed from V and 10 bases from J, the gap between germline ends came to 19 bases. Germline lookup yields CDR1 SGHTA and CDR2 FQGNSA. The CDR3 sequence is CASSLGPSFGQSPLHF. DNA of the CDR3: TGTGCCAGCAGCTTGGGCCCTTCCTTCGGACAATCACCCCTCCACTTT.

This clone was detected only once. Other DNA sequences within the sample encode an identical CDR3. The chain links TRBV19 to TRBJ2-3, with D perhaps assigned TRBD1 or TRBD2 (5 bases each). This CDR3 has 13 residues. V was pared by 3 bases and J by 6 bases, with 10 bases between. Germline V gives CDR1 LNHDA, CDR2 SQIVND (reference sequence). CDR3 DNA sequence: TGTGCCAGTAGTATCGGCTGGGACGATACGCAGTATTTT. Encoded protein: CASSIGWDDTQYF.

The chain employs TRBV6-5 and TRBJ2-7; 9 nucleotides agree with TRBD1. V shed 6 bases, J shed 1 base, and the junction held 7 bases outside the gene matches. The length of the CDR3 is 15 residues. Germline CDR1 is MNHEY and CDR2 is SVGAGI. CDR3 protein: CASSLSTGGSYEQYF. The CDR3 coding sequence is TGTGCCAGCAGCCTCTCGACAGGGGGTTCCTACGAGCAGTACTTC.

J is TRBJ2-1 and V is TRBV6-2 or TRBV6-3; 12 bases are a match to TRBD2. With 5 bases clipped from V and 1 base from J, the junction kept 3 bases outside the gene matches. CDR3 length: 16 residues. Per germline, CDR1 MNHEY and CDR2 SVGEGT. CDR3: CASSTTSGRSYNEQFF. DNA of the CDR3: TGTGCCAGCAGTACAACTAGCGGGAGGTCCTACAATGAGCAGTTCTTC.

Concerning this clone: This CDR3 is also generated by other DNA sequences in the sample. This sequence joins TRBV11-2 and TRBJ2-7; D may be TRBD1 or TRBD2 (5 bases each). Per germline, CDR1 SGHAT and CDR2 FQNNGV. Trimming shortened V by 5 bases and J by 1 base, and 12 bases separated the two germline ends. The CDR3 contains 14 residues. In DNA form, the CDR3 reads TGTGCCAGCAGCCCGGGACGGAATTCCTACGAGCAGTACTTC. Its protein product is CASSPGRNSYEQYF.

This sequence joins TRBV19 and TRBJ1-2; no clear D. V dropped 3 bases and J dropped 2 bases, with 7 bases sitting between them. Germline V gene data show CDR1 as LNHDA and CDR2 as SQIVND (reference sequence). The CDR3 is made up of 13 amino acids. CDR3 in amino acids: CASSIPGNYGYTF. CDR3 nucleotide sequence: TGTGCCAGTAGTATCCCCGGGAACTATGGCTACACCTTC.

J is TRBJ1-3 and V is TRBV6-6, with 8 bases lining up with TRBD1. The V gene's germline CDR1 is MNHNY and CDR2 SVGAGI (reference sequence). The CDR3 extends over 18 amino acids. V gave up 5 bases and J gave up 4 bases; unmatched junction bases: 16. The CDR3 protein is CASSLFSGGSFPGNTIYF. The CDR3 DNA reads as TGTGCCAGCAGTCTTTTTTCAGGGGGCTCTTTCCCAGGAAACACCATATATTTT.